This T cell receptor (beta chain) was sequenced in a study of persistence of HIV-infected CD4 T cells. About the research overall: The sample holds CD4+ T cells responsive to CMV or HIV-1 Gag.

Remarks on this clone: Its antigen remains unknown.

Notes on the study in general: TCRbeta richness was lower in CMV- and Gag-responding cells than in anti-CD3/anti-CD28-responding cells. Rare CMV-responding cells carrying HIV-1 proviruses were not analyzed separately for TCR.

CDR3 length: 13 residues. In germline, CDR1 is MNHNS, CDR2 SASEGT. Trimming cost V 1 base and J 8 bases, with 11 bases left between them. An overlapping HIV-1 Gag peptide pool stimulated these cells at roughly 1 ug/peptide/mL. Sorted nonresponding memory CD4+ T cells were CD40L-negative, CD69-negative, CD45RO-high. The immunoSEQ assay was version 4, run in survey mode. Template was genomic DNA at approximately 10 ng/uL, with up to roughly 1 ug used per sample. Produced via immunoSEQ multiplex PCR; TCRdb's table is partial and in-frame only. The table shows around 60,000 clones, with roughly 75% occurring only once.

The sequence was collected from an adult man with HIV who was CMV-seropositive. The input for sequencing was CD4+ T cells sorted from PBMCs after roughly 17-hour stimulation, taken from a patient who received antiretroviral therapy. The chain joins TRBV6-1 to TRBJ1-2, with D hard to call. This CDR3 is CASSEESGDGYTF. The CDR3, as DNA: TGTGCCAGCAGTGAAGAATCGGGAGACGGCTACACCTTC.